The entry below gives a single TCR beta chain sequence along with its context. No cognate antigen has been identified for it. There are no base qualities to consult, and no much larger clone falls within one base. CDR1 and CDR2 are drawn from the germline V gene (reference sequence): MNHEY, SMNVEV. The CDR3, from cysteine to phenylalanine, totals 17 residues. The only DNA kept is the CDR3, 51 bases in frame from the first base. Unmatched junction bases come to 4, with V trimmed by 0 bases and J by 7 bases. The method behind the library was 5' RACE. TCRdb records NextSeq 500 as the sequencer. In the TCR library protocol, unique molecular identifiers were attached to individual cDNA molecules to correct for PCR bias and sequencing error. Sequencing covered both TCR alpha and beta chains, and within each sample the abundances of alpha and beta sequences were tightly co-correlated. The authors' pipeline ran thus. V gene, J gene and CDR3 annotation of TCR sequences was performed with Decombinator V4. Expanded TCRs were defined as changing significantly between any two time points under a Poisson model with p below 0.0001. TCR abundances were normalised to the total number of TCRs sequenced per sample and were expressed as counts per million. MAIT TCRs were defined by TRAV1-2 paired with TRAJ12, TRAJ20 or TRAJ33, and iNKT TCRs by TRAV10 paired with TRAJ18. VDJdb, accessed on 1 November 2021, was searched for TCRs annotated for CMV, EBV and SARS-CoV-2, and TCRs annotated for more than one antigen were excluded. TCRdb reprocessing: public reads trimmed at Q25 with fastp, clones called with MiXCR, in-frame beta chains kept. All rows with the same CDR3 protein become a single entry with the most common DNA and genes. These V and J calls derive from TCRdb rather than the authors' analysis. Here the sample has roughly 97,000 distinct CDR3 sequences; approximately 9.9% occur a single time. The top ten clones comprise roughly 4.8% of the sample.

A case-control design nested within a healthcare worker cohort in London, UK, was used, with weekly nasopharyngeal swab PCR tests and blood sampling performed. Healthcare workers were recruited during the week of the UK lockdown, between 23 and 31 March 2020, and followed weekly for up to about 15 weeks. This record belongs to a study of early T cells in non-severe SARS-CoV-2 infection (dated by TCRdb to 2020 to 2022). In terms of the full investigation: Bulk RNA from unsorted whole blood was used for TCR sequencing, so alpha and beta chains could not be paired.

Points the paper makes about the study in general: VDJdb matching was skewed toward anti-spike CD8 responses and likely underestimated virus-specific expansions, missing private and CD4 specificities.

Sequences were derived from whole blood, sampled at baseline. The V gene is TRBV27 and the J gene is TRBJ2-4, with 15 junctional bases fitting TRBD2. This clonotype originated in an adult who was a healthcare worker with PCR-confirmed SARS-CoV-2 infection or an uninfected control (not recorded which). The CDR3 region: CASSLSAGTSGGNIQYF. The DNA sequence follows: TGTGCCAGCAGTTTATCTGCTGGGACTAGCGGGGGGAACATTCAGTACTTC.